One and the same sample provided the 5 T cell receptor beta chains below, sequenced in a study of T-cell reconstitution after alpha-beta-depleted transplantation in children. This sample's TCRbeta library carried unique molecular identifier barcodes. TCRdb analysed the PCR reads with MiXCR anew, one entry per CDR3 protein. The sample gives 81,000 or so distinct CDR3 sequences, 15% of which show up once; about 18% is in the top ten. Sequenced material: PBMCs, mostly from graft donor cells, taken 180 days after TCRalphabeta/CD19-depleted stem cell transplant. These receptors were collected from a male patient between 2 and 9 years old who had a stem cell transplant for acute lymphoblastic leukemia, so the T cells may come from the graft donor.

The J gene is TRBJ2-7, the V gene TRBV15; TRBD1 aligns across 7 bases. J was trimmed by 3 bases and V by 3 bases; bases with no gene match: 11. CDR3 size: 16 residues. The germline V gene encodes CDR1 LNHNV and CDR2 YYDKDF (reference sequence). For the CDR3, the DNA is TGTGCCACCAGCAGCCTGGGGAGAACAGGGGACTACGAGCAGTACTTC. This gives the protein CATSSLGRTGDYEQYF.

V gene TRBV4-3 combines with J gene TRBJ1-2; D perhaps matches TRBD1 (6 bases). CDR3 length: 15 amino acids. Germline CDR1 is LGHNA and CDR2 is YSLEER. The V end was cut by 1 base, the J end by 6 bases, with 15 bases between. CDR3 sequence reads: CASSQGRGAQDGYTF. The DNA of the CDR3 is TGCGCCAGCAGCCAAGGGCGGGGGGCCCAGGATGGCTACACCTTC.

V and J are TRBV9 and TRBJ1-1; D is undetermined. Germline CDR1 SGDLS, CDR2 YYNGEE. V dropped 0 bases and J dropped 1 base, with 4 bases sitting between them. This CDR3 is built from 13 residues. CDR3 region: CASSVARNTEAFF. In DNA form, the CDR3 reads TGTGCCAGCAGCGTAGCTAGGAACACTGAAGCTTTCTTT.

As concerns this clonotype: A junction boundary mismatches the germline segment, possibly from a read error. V and J are TRBV12-3 or TRBV12-4 and TRBJ2-2, with D unresolved. This CDR3 contains 14 residues. The CDR3, as DNA: TGTGCCAACAGTAGACGGCCCCACACCGGGGAGCTGTTTTTT. Translated: CANSRRPHTGELFF.

This clonotype occurred a few times. This chain links TRBV11-1 with TRBJ1-1, with 7 positions matching TRBD1. Germline assignment: CDR1 SGHAT and CDR2 FQDESV (reference sequence). V lost 4 bases and J lost 1; bases outside the gene matches: 9. The CDR3 covers 16 residues. The CDR3 nucleotides read TGTGCCAGCAGCTCAGGACTCGACAGGGCGAACACTGAAGCTTTCTTT. It encodes CASSSGLDRANTEAFF.